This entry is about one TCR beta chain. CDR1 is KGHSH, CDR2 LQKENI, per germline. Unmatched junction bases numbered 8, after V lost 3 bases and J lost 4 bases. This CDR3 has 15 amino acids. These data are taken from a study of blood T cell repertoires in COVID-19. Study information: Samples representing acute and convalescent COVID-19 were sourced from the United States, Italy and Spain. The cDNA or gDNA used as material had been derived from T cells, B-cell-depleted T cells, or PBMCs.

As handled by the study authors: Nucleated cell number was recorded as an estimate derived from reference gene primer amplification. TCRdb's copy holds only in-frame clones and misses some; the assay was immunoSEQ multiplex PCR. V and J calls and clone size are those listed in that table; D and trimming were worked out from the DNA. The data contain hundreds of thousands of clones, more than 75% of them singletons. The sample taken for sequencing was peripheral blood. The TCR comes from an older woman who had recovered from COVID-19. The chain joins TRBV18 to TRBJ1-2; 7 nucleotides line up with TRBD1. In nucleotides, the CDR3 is TGTGCCAGCTCACCTGAGGGACAGAATTTCTATGGCTACACCTTC. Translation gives CASSPEGQNFYGYTF.